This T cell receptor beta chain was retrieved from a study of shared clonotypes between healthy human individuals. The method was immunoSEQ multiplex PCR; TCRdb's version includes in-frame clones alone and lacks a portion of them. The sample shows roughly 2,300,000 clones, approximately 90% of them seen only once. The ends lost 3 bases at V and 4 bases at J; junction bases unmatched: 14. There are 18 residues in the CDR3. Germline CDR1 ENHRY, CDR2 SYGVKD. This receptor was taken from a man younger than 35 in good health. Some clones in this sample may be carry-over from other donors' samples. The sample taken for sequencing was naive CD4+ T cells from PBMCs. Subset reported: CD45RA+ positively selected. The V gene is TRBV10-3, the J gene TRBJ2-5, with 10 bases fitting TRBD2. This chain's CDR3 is CAISDPPRASGRLETQYF. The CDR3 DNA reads TGTGCCATCAGTGACCCGCCCCGCGCTAGCGGGAGATTAGAGACCCAGTACTTC.